Listed here are 23 T cell receptor beta chains from one sample, sequenced in a study of blood T cell repertoires in COVID-19. The table came from immunoSEQ multiplex PCR; TCRdb's copy has only in-frame clones and leaves some out. This table has almost 200,000 clones, around 79% appearing once. Sample: peripheral blood. The receptor source for this set is a middle-aged woman with COVID-19, enrolled during active disease.

This clone was detected once. This rearrangement joins TRBV12-3 or TRBV12-4 to TRBJ2-3; D uncertain. V lost 5 bases and J 2 bases, leaving 5 bases between the germline ends. This CDR3 spans 12 amino acids. The CDR3: CASSVHTDTQYF. For the CDR3, the DNA is TGTGCCAGCAGTGTACACACAGATACGCAGTATTTT.

The chain carries TRBV15 and TRBJ2-2, with TRBD1 matching over 8 bases. The CDR3 has 18 residues. V trimming: 0 bases; J trimming: 2 bases; junction bases outside the gene matches: 8. Germline-derived CDR1 and CDR2 are LNHNV and YYDKDF (reference sequence). The CDR3 loop is CATSRDSPGTGNTGELFF. CDR3 DNA: TGTGCCACCAGCAGAGATTCGCCCGGGACAGGCAACACCGGGGAGCTGTTTTTT.

The rearrangement joins TRBV10-3 to TRBJ1-4, with D tentatively TRBD1 (6 bases). V was cut by 2 bases and J by 0 bases, with 7 bases left in between. The germline V gene encodes CDR1 ENHRY and CDR2 SYGVKD. The length of the CDR3 is 15 residues. The CDR3 sequence is CAISEKGATNEKLFF. In nucleotides, the CDR3 is TGTGCCATCAGTGAGAAGGGGGCAACTAATGAAAAACTGTTTTTT.

The chain carries TRBV9 and TRBJ2-3, with D maybe TRBD1 (5 bases). Germline V gene data show CDR1 as SGDLS and CDR2 as YYNGEE. The CDR3 has 14 amino acids. V was pared by 0 bases and J by 6 bases, with 11 bases between. Written as DNA, the CDR3 is TGTGCCAGCAGCGTAGGGGTAGGGGCGGATACGCAGTATTTT. It specifies CASSVGVGADTQYF.

The J gene is TRBJ1-2, the V gene TRBV12-3 or TRBV12-4; unclear D gene. V lost 6 bases and J 6 bases, leaving 11 bases between the germline ends. This CDR3 contains 12 residues. CDR3 sequence: CASSREGHGYTF. Written as DNA, the CDR3 is TGTGCCAGCAGCCGTGAGGGCCATGGCTACACCTTC.

In the case of this clone: An end of the junction does not agree with germline; a read error may underlie this. This chain connects TRBV7-9 to TRBJ2-6; tentatively, D is TRBD2 (5 bases). From germline, CDR1 is SEHNR and CDR2 FQNEAQ (reference sequence). The CDR3 covers 13 residues. CDR3 region: CVRGDSGANVLTF. For the CDR3, the DNA is TGCGTCCGGGGTGACTCTGGGGCCAACGTCCTGACTTTC. The full variable domain, completed using reference TRBV7-9 and TRBJ2-6, is DTGVSQNPRHKITKRGQNVTFRCDPISEHNRLYWYRQTLGQGPEFLTYFQNEAQLEKSRLLSDRFSAERPKGSFSTLEIQRTEQGDSAMYLCVRGDSGANVLTFGAGSRLTVL.

Many counts were recorded for this clone. This chain joins TRBV2 and TRBJ2-2; D call uncertain. This CDR3 contains 15 residues. V lost 0 bases and J lost 1, with 6 bases in between. Germline CDR1 reads SNHLY; CDR2 reads FYNNEI. This chain's CDR3 is CASSEAAVNTGELFF. CDR3 nucleotide sequence: TGTGCCAGCAGTGAAGCGGCAGTGAACACCGGGGAGCTGTTTTTT.

The rearrangement joins TRBV5-1 to TRBJ1-4, with TRBD1 matching over 9 bases. CDR3 length: 15 amino acids. Germline V gene data show CDR1 as SGHRS and CDR2 as YFSETQ. The J segment lost 6 bases and the V segment lost 6 bases, leaving 9 bases of the junction unmatched. The CDR3 DNA is TGCGCCAGCAAAAAGATACAGGGGGCTGATGAAAAACTGTTTTTT. Amino acids: CASKKIQGADEKLFF.

The genes are TRBV18 and TRBJ2-5, with D unclear. V was cut by 8 bases and J by 1 base, with 11 bases left in between. In germline, CDR1 is KGHSH, CDR2 LQKENI. The CDR3 spans 13 residues. CDR3 protein: CASASSLQETQYF. In DNA, the CDR3 is TGTGCCAGCGCTTCCAGTCTCCAAGAGACCCAGTACTTC.

The gene calls are TRBV7-2 and TRBJ1-2; 7 bases align to TRBD1. The CDR3 contains 15 residues. V lost 4 bases, J lost 5 bases, and 10 bases stayed unmatched. Germline-derived CDR1 and CDR2 are SGHTA and FQGNSA. CDR3 in DNA: TGTGCCAGCAGCTCGGAGGGACAGCCGTTATATGGCTACACCTTC. The encoded protein is CASSSEGQPLYGYTF.

The chain joins TRBV7-2 to TRBJ1-2; D possibly corresponds to TRBD1 (6 bases). CDR3 size: 15 residues. V gave up 10 bases and J gave up 5 bases, with 23 bases separating them. Germline assignment: CDR1 SGHTA and CDR2 FQGNSA. CDR3 region: CATREKGGTTYGYTF. In DNA form, the CDR3 reads TGTGCCACCCGGGAAAAGGGGGGGACAACTTATGGCTACACCTTC.

The chain uses TRBV5-6 and TRBJ2-7, with D perhaps TRBD2 (6 bases). In germline, CDR1 is SGHDT, CDR2 YYEEEE. V lost 2 bases and J 3 bases, leaving 21 bases between the germline ends. The CDR3 is 17 residues long. This CDR3 reads CASSLPATGLLLYEQYF. DNA of the CDR3: TGTGCCAGCAGCTTACCCGCAACGGGACTCCTCCTCTACGAGCAGTACTTC. Complete variable domain (other parts from reference TRBV5-6 and TRBJ2-7): DAGVTQSPTHLIKTRGQQVTLRCSPKSGHDTVSWYQQALGQGPQFIFQYYEEEERQRGNFPDRFSGHQFPNYSSELNVNALLLGDSALYLCASSLPATGLLLYEQYFGPGTRLTVT.

The CDR3 DNA follows: TGCAGCGTAGCCGGGACTACTTACAATGAGCAGTTCTTC. It specifies CSVAGTTYNEQFF. The V call is TRBV29-1, the J call TRBJ2-1; TRBD2 matches 7 bases. Unmatched junction bases numbered 6, after V lost 6 bases and J lost 4 bases. Germline V gives CDR1 SQVTM, CDR2 ANQGSEA. CDR3 size: 13 residues.

The rearrangement links TRBV7-2 to TRBJ1-2; D is possibly TRBD1 (6 bases). The germline V and J ends were trimmed by 1 base and 6 bases, with 12 bases remaining between them. CDR3 length: 14 residues. Germline V CDR1 and CDR2: SGHTA, FQGNSA. The CDR3 here is CASSLDRDTHGYTF. The CDR3 DNA is TGTGCCAGCAGCTTAGACCGGGACACCCATGGCTACACCTTC. Full variable domain (missing parts from reference TRBV7-2 and TRBJ1-2): GAGVSQSPSNKVTEKGKDVELRCDPISGHTALYWYRQSLGQGLEFLIYFQGNSAPDKSGLPSDRFSAERTGGSVSTLTIQRTQQEDSAVYLCASSLDRDTHGYTFGSGTRLTVV.

The chain joins TRBV30 to TRBJ2-5; the D gene is possibly TRBD1 (6 bases). Germline V lookup: CDR1 GTSNPN, CDR2 SVGIG (reference sequence). V shed 1 base and J shed 2 bases, with 8 bases lying between them. The CDR3 is made up of 13 amino acids. The CDR3 DNA follows: TGTGCCTGGAGTGAGGGACATCAAGAGACCCAGTACTTC. This gives the protein CAWSEGHQETQYF.

Turning to this clone: Other DNA variants within this sample encode the same CDR3. This chain connects TRBV19 to TRBJ1-2; TRBD1 agrees at 8 bases. V shed 7 bases, J shed 4 bases, and the junction held 5 bases outside the gene matches. The CDR3 totals 13 residues. CDR1 LNHDA and CDR2 SQIVND come from the germline V gene (reference sequence). CDR3 residues: CASTSDRGYGYTF. Here the CDR3 DNA reads TGTGCCAGTACCAGCGACAGGGGCTATGGCTACACCTTC.

The rearrangement links TRBV7-9 to TRBJ1-2; a weak D match, TRBD1 (5 bases). Trimming removed 1 base from V and 12 bases from J, with 15 bases in between. This CDR3 spans 13 amino acids. In germline, CDR1 is SEHNR, CDR2 FQNEAQ (reference sequence). CDR3 DNA sequence: TGTGCCAGCAGCTTAGGGGGGACTGCCTCCGACACCTTC. Translating it yields CASSLGGTASDTF. The full variable domain, with the rest looked up from reference TRBV7-9 and TRBJ1-2, is DTGVSQNPRHKITKRGQNVTFRCDPISEHNRLYWYRQTLGQGPEFLTYFQNEAQLEKSRLLSDRFSAERPKGSFSTLEIQRTEQGDSAMYLCASSLGGTASDTFGSGTRLTVV.

The chain combines TRBV5-6 with TRBJ2-3, with 9 bases matching TRBD1. The CDR3 covers 13 residues. Trimming took 10 bases from V and 2 from J; bases not matched to a gene: 5. Germline CDR1 SGHDT, CDR2 YYEEEE. CDR3 sequence (DNA): TGTGCCGCCGGGACAGGGTTCACAGATACGCAGTATTTT. Translating gives CAAGTGFTDTQYF.

This clone came up once. The CDR3 DNA reads as TGTGCCAGCAGGACCCAGGGACTAGCGGGACCCGCCGGGCACGGGGAGCTGTTTTTT. It encodes CASRTQGLAGPAGHGELFF. This chain joins TRBV2 and TRBJ2-2; 13 positions agree with TRBD2. The V gene's germline CDR1 is SNHLY and CDR2 FYNNEI. The CDR3 loop spans 19 amino acids. The V gene end was trimmed by 6 bases and the J gene end by 7 bases; junction bases not matched to a gene: 17.

The rearrangement uses TRBV7-2 and TRBJ2-2; TRBD1 aligns across 10 bases. Germline CDR1 and CDR2: SGHTA and FQGNSA. The CDR3 covers 16 residues. With V trimmed by 5 bases and J by 8 bases, 11 bases remained unmatched. CDR3 amino acids: CASSLGQGEFTGELFF. Here the CDR3 DNA reads TGTGCCAGCAGCCTTGGACAGGGGGAGTTCACAGGGGAGCTGTTTTTT.

The rearrangement links TRBV6-5 to TRBJ2-2, with 9 bases that match TRBD1. The J segment lost 9 bases and the V segment lost 5 bases, leaving 10 bases of the junction unmatched. The germline gives CDR1 MNHEY, CDR2 SVGAGI. The CDR3 has 15 residues. The CDR3 nucleotides are TGTGCCAGCAGTACCGGTACAGGGGGCTCGAGGGAGCTGTTTTTT. Translated: CASSTGTGGSRELFF.

J is TRBJ1-2 and V is TRBV2; 11 bases are shared with TRBD1. Per the germline V gene, CDR1 is SNHLY and CDR2 is FYNNEI. CDR3 length equals 15 residues. V was pared by 6 bases and J by 5 bases, with 8 bases of the junction left unmatched. For the CDR3, the DNA is TGTGCCAGCAGCCGAGGACAGGGGGCTGGGTATGGCTACACCTTC. Protein: CASSRGQGAGYGYTF. Filled out from reference TRBV2 and TRBJ1-2, the complete variable domain reads EPEVTQTPSHQVTQMGQEVILRCVPISNHLYFYWYRQILGQKVEFLVSFYNNEISEKSEIFDDQFSVERPDGSNFTLKIRSTKLEDSAMYFCASSRGQGAGYGYTFGSGTRLTVV.

The chain has TRBV28 and TRBJ2-2; 12 bases are a match to TRBD2. The germline V gene has CDR1 MDHEN and CDR2 SYDVKM. The CDR3 covers 17 residues. V lost 7 bases, J lost 5 bases, and 11 bases stayed unmatched. In DNA form, the CDR3 reads TGTGCCAGCATCCTCAGTCTAGCGGGAGGGGGTACCGGGGAGCTGTTTTTT. Its protein product is CASILSLAGGGTGELFF.